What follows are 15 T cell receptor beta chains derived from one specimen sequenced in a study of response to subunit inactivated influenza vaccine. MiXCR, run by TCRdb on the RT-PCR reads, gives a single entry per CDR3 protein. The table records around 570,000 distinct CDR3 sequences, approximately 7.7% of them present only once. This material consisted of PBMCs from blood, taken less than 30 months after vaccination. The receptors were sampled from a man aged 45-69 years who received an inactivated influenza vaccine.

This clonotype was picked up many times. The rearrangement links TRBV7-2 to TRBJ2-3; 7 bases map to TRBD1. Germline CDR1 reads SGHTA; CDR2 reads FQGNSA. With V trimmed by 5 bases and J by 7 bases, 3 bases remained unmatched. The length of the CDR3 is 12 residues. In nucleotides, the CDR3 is TGTGCCAGCAGCCCACAGGGGAATACGCAGTATTTT. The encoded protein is CASSPQGNTQYF.

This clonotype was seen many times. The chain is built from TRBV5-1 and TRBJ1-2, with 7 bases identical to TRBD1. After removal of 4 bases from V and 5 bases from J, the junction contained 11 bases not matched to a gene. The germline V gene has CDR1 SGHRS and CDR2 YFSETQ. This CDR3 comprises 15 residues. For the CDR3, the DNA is TGCGCCAGCAGCCCGAGGACAGGAAGTGGGTATGGCTACACCTTC. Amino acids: CASSPRTGSGYGYTF.

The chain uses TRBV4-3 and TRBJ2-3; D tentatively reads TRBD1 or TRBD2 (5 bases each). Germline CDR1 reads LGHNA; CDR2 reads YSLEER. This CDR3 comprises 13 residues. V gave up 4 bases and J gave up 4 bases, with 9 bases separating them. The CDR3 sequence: CASSPGHADTQYF. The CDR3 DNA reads TGCGCCAGCAGCCCGGGGCACGCAGATACGCAGTATTTT.

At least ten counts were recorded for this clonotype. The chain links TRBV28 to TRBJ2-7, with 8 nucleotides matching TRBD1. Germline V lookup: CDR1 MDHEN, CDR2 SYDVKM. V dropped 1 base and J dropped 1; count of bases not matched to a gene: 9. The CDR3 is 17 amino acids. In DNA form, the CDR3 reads TGTGCCAGCAGTTTATTATTTGCAGGGGGCCAGTCCTACGAGCAGTACTTC. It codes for CASSLLFAGGQSYEQYF.

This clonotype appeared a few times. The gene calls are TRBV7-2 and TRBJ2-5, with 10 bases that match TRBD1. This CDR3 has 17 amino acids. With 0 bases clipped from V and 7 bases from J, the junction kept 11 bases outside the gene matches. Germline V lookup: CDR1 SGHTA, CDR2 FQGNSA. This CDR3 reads CASSLAWTGGRSATQYF. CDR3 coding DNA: TGTGCCAGCAGCTTAGCGTGGACAGGGGGACGATCGGCGACCCAGTACTTC. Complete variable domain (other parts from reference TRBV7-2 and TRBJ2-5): GAGVSQSPSNKVTEKGKDVELRCDPISGHTALYWYRQSLGQGLEFLIYFQGNSAPDKSGLPSDRFSAERTGGSVSTLTIQRTQQEDSAVYLCASSLAWTGGRSATQYFGPGTRLLVL.

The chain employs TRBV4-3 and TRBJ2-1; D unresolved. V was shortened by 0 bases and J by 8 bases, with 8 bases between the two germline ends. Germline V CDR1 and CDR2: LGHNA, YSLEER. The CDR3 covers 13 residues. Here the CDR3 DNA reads TGCGCCAGCAGCCAAGATCCCAAGGATGAGCAGTTCTTC. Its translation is CASSQDPKDEQFF.

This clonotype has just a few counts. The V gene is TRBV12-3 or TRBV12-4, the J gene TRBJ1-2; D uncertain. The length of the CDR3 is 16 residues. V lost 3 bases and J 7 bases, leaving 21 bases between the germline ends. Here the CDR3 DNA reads TGTGCCAGCAGTTTTGTAAAAAGTGTCTTTCCGATTGGCTACACCTTC. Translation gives CASSFVKSVFPIGYTF.

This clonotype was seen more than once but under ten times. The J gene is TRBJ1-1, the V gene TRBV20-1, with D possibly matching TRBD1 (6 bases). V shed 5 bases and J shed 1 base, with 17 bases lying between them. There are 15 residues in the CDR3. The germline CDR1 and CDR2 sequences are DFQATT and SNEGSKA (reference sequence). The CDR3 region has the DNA TGCAGTGCTCCCAGAGGGGGATCCTCGAACACTGAAGCTTTCTTT. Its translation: CSAPRGGSSNTEAFF.

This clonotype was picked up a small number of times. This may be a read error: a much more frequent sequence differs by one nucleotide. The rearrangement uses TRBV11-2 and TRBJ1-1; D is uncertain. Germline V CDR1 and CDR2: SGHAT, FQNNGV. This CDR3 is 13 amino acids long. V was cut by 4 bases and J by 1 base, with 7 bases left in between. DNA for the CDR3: TGTGCCAGCAGCTGGTATGAGAACACTGAAGCTTTCTTT. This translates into CASSWYENTEAFF.

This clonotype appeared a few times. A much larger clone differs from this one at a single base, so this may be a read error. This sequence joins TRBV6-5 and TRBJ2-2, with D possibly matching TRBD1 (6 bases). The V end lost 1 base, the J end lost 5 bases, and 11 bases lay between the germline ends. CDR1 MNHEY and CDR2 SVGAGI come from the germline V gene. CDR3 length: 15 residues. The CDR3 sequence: CASSYYRVGTGELFF. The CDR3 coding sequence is TGTGCCAGCAGTTACTACAGGGTGGGTACCGGGGAGCTGTTTTTT.

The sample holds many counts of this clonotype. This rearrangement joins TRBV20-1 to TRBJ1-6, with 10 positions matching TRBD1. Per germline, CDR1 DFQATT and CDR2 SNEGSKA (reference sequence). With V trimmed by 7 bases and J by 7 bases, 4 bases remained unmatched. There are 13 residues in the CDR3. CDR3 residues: CSVPGQGNSPLHF. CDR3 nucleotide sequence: TGCAGTGTCCCGGGACAGGGGAATTCACCCCTCCACTTT.

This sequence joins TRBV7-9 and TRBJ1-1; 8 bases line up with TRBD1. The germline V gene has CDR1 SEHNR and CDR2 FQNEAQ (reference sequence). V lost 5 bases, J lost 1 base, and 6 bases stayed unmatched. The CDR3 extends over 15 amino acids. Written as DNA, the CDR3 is TGTGCCAGCAGCCCCTGGACAGGGTGGAACACTGAAGCTTTCTTT. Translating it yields CASSPWTGWNTEAFF.

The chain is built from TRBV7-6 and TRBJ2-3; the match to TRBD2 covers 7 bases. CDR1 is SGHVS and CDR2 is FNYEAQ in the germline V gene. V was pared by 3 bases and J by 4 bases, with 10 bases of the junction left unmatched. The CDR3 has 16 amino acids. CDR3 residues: CASSFTGTTEADTQYF. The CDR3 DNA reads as TGTGCCAGCAGCTTTACCGGGACTACCGAAGCAGATACGCAGTATTTT.

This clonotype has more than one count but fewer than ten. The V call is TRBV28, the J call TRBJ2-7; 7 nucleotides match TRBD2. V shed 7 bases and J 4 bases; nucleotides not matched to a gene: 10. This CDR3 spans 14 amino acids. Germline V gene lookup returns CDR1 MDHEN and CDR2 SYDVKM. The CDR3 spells CASINGRYAYEQYF. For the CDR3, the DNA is TGTGCCAGCATAAACGGGAGGTATGCATACGAGCAGTACTTC.

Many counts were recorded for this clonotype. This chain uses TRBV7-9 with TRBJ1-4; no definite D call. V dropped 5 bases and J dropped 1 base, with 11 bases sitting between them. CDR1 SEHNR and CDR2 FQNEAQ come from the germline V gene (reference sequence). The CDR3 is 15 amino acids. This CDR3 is CASSPGGVTNEKLFF. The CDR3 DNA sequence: TGTGCCAGCAGCCCCGGTGGGGTAACTAATGAAAAACTGTTTTTT.